This section outlines one T cell receptor (beta chain) sequence together with its context. Its specificity is not known. The repertoire was sequenced with immunoSEQ multiplex PCR; TCRdb's copy has only in-frame clones and lacks some. The sample records 90,000 or so clones, approximately 70% being singletons. The record originates from a study of CD8 T cell repertoires and HIV-1 epitope variants. Study-wide background: Twenty-five autologous and known Gag and Nef epitope variant peptides each stimulated T cells separately. Controls were a CMV, EBV and flu peptide pool, Ebola AY9 negative control, and no-peptide well. An uncultured baseline aliquot held 1M T cells. Study findings and constraints: Under ten antigen-specific TCR beta clonotypes were found; roughly six seemed cross-reactive to variants.

The CDR3 is 12 residues long. Germline V gene data show CDR1 as SQVTM and CDR2 as ANQGSEA. Trimming took off 6 bases at V and 0 bases at J, with 8 bases between the two ends. Input material: uncultured baseline CD8+ T cells from peripheral blood mononuclear cells (PBMCs). The receptor comes from a male donor with HIV. The J gene is TRBJ1-2, the V gene TRBV29-1; tentative D call: TRBD1 (5 bases). The DNA of the CDR3 is TGCAGCGTGTTACAGGCTAACTATGGCTACACCTTC. Translation: CSVLQANYGYTF.